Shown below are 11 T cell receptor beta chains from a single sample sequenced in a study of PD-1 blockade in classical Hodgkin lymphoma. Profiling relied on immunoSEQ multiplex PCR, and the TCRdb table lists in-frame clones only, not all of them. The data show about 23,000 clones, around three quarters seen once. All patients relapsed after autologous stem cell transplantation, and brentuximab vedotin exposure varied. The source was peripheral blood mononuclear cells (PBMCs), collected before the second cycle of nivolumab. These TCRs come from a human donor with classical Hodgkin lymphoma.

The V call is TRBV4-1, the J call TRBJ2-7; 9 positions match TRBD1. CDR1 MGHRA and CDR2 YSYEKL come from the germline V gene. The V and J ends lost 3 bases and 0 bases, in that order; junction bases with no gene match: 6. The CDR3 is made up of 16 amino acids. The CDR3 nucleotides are TGCGCCAGCAGCCAGGACAGGGGCCCGAGCTCCTACGAGCAGTACTTC. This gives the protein CASSQDRGPSSYEQYF.

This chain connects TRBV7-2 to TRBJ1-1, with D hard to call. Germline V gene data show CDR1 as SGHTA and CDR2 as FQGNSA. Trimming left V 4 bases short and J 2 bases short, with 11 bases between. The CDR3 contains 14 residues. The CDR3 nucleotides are TGTGCCAGCAGCTCCCCTGGGGTTAACACTGAAGCTTTCTTT. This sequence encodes CASSSPGVNTEAFF.

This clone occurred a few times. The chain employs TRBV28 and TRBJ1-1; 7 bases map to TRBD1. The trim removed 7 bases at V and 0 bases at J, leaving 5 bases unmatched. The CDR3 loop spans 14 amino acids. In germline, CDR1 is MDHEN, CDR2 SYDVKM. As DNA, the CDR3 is TGTGCCAGCACCTCGGGACAGATGAACACTGAAGCTTTCTTT. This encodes CASTSGQMNTEAFF.

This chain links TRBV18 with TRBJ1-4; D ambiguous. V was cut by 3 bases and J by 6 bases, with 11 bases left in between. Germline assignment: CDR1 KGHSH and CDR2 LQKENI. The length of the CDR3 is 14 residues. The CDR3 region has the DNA TGTGCCAGCTCACCTCAAGGAAGTGATGAAAAACTGTTTTTT. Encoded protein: CASSPQGSDEKLFF.

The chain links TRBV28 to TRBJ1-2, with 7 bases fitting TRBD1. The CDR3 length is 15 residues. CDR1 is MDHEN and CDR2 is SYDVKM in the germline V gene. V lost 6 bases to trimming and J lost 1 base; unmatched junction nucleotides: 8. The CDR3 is CASRGWDRGNYGYTF. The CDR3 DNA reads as TGTGCCAGCAGAGGGTGGGACAGAGGTAACTATGGCTACACCTTC.

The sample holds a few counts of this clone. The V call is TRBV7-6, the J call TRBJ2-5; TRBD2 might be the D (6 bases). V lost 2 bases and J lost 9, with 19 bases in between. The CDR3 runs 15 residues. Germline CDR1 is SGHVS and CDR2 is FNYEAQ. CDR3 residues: CASSLLSSESWAQYF. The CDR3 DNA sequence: TGTGCCAGCAGCTTACTCTCTAGCGAGTCGTGGGCCCAGTACTTC.

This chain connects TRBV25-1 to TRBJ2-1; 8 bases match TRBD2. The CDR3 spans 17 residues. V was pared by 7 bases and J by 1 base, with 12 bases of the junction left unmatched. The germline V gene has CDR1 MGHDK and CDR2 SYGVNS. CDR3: CASTTSGGLGSYNEQFF. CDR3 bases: TGTGCCAGCACTACTAGCGGAGGGCTGGGGTCCTACAATGAGCAGTTCTTC.

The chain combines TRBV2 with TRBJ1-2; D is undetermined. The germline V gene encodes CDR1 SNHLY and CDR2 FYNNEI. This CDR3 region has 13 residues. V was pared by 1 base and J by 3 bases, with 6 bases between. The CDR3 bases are TGTGCCAGCAGTGAAGAGCCAGACTATGGCTACACCTTC. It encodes CASSEEPDYGYTF.

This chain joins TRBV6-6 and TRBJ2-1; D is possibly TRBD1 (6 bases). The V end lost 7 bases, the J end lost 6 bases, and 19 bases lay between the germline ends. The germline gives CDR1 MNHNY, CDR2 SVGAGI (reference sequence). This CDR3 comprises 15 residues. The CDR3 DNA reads TGTGCCAGCACCAACTGGGGCAGGGGACGCAATGAGCAGTTCTTC. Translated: CASTNWGRGRNEQFF.

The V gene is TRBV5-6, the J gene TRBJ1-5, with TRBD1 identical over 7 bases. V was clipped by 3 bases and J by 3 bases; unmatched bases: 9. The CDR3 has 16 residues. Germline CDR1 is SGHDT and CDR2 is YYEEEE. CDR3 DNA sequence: TGTGCCAGCAGCTCCTCCGACAGGGCCCTCAATCAGCCCCAGCATTTT. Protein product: CASSSSDRALNQPQHF.

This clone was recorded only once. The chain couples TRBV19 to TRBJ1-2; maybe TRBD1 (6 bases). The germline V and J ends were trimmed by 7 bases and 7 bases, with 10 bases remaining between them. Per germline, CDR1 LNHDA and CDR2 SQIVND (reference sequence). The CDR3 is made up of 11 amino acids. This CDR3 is CASTNRAGYTF. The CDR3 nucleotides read TGTGCCAGTACCAACAGGGCTGGCTACACCTTC.